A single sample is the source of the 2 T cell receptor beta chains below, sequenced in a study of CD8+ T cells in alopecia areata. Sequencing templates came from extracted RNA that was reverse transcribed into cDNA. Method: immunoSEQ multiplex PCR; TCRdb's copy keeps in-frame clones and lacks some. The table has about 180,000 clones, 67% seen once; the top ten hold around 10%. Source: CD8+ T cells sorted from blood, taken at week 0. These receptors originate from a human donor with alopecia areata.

CDR3 loop: CASSIGLAGTDTQYF. The CDR3 DNA follows: TGTGCCAGCAGCATCGGACTAGCGGGCACAGATACGCAGTATTTT. The chain combines TRBV5-6 with TRBJ2-3, with 10 bases matching TRBD2. CDR1 and CDR2 (germline): SGHDT, YYEEEE. Trimming at V came to 4 bases and at J to 1 base, leaving 3 bases not matched to a gene. This CDR3 spans 15 amino acids.

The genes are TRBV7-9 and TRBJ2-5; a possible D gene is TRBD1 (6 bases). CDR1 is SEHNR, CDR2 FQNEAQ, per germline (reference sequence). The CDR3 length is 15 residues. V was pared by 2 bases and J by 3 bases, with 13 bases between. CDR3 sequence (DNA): TGTGCCAGCAGCTTACCCCGACAGGTTGAAGAGACCCAGTACTTC. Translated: CASSLPRQVEETQYF.